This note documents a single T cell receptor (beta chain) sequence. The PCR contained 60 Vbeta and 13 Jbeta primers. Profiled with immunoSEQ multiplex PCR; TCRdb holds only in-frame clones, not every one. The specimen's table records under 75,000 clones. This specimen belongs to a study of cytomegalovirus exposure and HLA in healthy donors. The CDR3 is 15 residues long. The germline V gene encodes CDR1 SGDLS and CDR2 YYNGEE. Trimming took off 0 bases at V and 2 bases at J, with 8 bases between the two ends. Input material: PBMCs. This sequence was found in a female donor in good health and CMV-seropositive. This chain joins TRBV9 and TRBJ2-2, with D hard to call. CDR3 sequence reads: CASSVADFNTGELFF. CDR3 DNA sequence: TGTGCCAGCAGCGTAGCCGACTTTAACACCGGGGAGCTGTTTTTT.